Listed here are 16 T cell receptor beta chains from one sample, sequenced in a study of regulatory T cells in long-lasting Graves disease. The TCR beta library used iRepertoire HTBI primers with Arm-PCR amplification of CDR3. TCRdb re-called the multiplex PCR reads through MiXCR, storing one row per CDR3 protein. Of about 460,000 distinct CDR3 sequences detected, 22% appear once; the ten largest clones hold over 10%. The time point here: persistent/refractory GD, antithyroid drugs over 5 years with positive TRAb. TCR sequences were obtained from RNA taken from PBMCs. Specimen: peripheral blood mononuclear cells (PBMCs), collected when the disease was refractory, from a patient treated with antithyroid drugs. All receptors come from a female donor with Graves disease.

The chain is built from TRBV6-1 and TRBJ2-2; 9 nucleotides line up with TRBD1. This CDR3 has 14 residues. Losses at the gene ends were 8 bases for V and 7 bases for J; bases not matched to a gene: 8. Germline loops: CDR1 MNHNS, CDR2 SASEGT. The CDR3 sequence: CASRGQGLNGELFF. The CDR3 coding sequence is TGTGCCAGCCGGGGACAGGGATTGAACGGGGAGCTGTTTTTT.

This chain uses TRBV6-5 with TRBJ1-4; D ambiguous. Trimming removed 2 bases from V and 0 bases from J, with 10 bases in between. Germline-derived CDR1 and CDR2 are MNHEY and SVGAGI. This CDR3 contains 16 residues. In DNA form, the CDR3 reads TGTGCCAGCAGTTACGAGGTTGCGGCAACTAATGAAAAACTGTTTTTT. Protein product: CASSYEVAATNEKLFF.

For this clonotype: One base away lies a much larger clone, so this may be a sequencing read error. CDR3 bases: TGCGCCAGCAGCTTGTGGATAGGGGTGAGGGACGAGCAGTACTTC. Protein: CASSLWIGVRDEQYF. The rearrangement uses TRBV5-1 and TRBJ2-7; D may be TRBD1 or TRBD2 (5 bases each). Trimming cost V 1 base and J 5 bases, with 16 bases left between them. The CDR3 is 15 amino acids. Germline V CDR1 and CDR2: SGHRS, YFSETQ.

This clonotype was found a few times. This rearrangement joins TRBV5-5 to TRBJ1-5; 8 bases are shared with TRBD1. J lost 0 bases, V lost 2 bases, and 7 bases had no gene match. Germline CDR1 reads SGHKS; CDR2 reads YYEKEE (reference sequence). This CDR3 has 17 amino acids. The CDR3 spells CASSFGQGWYSNQPQHF. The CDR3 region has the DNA TGTGCCAGCAGCTTCGGACAGGGATGGTATAGCAATCAGCCCCAGCATTTT.

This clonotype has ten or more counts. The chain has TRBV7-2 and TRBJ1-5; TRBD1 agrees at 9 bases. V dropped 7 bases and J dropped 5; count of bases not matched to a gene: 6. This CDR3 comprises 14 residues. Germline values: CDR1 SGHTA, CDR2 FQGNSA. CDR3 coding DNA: TGTGCCAGCATAGGAGGACAGGGGTATCAGCCCCAGCATTTT. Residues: CASIGGQGYQPQHF.

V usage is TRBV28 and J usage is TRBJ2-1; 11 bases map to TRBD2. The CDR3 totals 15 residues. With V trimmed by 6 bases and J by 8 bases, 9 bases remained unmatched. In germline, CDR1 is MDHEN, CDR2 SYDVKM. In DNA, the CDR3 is TGTGCCAGCAGCCTAGCGGGAGGAGGGGGGGATGAGCAGTTCTTC. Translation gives CASSLAGGGGDEQFF.

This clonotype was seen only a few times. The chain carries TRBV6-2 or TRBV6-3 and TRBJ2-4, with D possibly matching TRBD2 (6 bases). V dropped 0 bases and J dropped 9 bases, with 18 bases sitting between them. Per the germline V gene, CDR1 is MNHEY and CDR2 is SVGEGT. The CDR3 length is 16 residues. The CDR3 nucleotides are TGTGCCAGCAGTTACTCGACGGACTACCCCGAAGGCATTCAGTACTTC. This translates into CASSYSTDYPEGIQYF.

This CDR3 reads CASSLVSGAYTEAFF. The CDR3 DNA is TGCGCCAGCAGCTTGGTGTCAGGGGCGTACACTGAAGCTTTCTTT. This chain uses TRBV5-1 with TRBJ1-1; maybe TRBD1 (6 bases). Trimming took off 0 bases at V and 3 bases at J, with 12 bases between the two ends. Germline V gene lookup returns CDR1 SGHRS and CDR2 YFSETQ. This CDR3 comprises 15 residues. Supplemented by reference TRBV5-1 and TRBJ1-1, the full variable domain reads KAGVTQTPRYLIKTRGQQVTLSCSPISGHRSVSWYQQTPGQGLQFLFEYFSETQRNKGNFPGRFSGRQFSNSRSEMNVSTLELGDSALYLCASSLVSGAYTEAFFGQGTRLTVV.

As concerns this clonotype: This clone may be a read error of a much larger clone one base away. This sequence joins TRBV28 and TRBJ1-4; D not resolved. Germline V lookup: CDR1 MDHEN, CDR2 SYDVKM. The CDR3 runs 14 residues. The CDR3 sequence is CVSSPPMWGEKLFF. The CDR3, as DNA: TGTGTCAGCAGTCCCCCTATGTGGGGTGAAAAACTGTTTTTT.

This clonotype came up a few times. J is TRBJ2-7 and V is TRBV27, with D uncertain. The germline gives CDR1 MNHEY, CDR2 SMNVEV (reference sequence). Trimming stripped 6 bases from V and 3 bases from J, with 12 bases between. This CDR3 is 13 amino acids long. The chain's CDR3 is CASSRGPGYEQYF. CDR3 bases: TGTGCCAGCAGCCGCGGACCCGGCTACGAGCAGTACTTC.

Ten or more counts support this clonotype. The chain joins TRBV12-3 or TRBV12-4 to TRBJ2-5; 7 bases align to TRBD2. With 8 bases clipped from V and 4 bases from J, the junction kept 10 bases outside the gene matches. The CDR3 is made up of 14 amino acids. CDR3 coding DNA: TGTGCCAGCCAACGAGAGGGAGGGAGAGAGACCCAGTACTTC. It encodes CASQREGGRETQYF.

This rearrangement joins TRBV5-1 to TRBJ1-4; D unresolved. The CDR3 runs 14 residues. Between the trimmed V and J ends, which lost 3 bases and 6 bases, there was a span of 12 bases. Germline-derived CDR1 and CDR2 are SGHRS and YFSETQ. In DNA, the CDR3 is TGCGCCAGCAGCTCCCCGGGCGGGGATGAAAAACTGTTTTTT. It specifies CASSSPGGDEKLFF.

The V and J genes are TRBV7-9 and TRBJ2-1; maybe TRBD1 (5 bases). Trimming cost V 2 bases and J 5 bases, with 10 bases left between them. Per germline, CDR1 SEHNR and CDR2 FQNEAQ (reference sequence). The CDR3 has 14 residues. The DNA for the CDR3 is TGTGCCAGCAGCTTAAGGGGCGTGAACAATGAGCAGTTCTTC. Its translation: CASSLRGVNNEQFF.

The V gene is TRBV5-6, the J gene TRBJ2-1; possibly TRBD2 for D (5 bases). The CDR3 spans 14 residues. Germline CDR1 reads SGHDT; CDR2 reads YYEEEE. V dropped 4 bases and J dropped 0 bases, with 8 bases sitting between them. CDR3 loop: CASSKRFSYNEQFF. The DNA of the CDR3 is TGTGCCAGCAGCAAGCGGTTCTCCTACAATGAGCAGTTCTTC.

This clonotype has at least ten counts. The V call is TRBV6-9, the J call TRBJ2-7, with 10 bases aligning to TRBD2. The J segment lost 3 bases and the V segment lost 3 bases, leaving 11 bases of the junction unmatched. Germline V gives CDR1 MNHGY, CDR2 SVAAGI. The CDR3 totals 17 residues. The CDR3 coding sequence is TGTGCCAGCAGTTACTCGAAACGGACTAGCGGTTACTACGAGCAGTACTTC. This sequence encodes CASSYSKRTSGYYEQYF.

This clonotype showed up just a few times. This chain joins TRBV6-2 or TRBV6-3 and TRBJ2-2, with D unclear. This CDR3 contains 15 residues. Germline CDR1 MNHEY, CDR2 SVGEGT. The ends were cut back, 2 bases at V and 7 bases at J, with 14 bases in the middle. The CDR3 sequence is CASSYRPLSLGELFF. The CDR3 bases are TGTGCCAGCAGTTACCGCCCCCTTAGCCTCGGGGAGCTGTTTTTT.